Below, 30 T cell receptor beta chains from the same sample are listed, as sequenced in a study of blood T cells in healthy people across ages. A second PCR of 7 to 11 cycles used a sample-barcoded 5' primer and a J-beta primer mix. TCRdb re-called the 5' RACE reads through MiXCR, storing one row per CDR3 protein. The table has about 1.8 million distinct CDR3 sequences, around half seen once; the top ten hold around 2.1%. Sequencing used blood. These receptors originate from a woman aged 35 to 49 in good health.

This clonotype was seen more than once but under ten times. The chain combines TRBV6-1 with TRBJ2-5; either TRBD1 or TRBD2 may fit D (5 bases each). The CDR3 contains 15 residues. Trimming removed 4 bases at V and 1 base at J, with 13 bases between. The germline V gene encodes CDR1 MNHNS and CDR2 SASEGT. The CDR3: CASSVPGPVQETQYF. The CDR3 DNA reads TGTGCCAGCAGTGTACCGGGACCCGTCCAAGAGACCCAGTACTTC.

V gene TRBV6-2 or TRBV6-3 combines with J gene TRBJ2-3; 11 bases fit TRBD2. Germline CDR1 reads MNHEY; CDR2 reads SVGEGT. The CDR3 consists of 18 residues. V shed 2 bases and J 0 bases; nucleotides not matched to a gene: 7. The CDR3 region is CASSYELGLAASTDTQYF. The DNA of the CDR3 is TGTGCCAGCAGTTACGAGTTGGGACTAGCGGCTAGCACAGATACGCAGTATTTT.

This clonotype came up a few times. The chain couples TRBV12-3 or TRBV12-4 to TRBJ1-5; possible D gene TRBD1, 5 bases. The CDR3 extends over 14 amino acids. Trimming stripped 2 bases from V and 9 bases from J, with 14 bases between. The DNA for the CDR3 is TGTGCCAGCAGTTTAACAGGAGGGCAAGCGCCCCAGCATTTT. Encoded protein: CASSLTGGQAPQHF.

Details on this clonotype: Since a much larger clone is just one base distant, this may be a read error. This chain connects TRBV6-5 to TRBJ2-7; D call uncertain. The CDR3 has 13 amino acids. Trimming took off 2 bases at V and 0 bases at J, with 5 bases between the two ends. Germline V gene lookup returns CDR1 MNHEY and CDR2 SVGAGI. The CDR3 reads CASSYQDSYEQYF. The CDR3 DNA reads TGTGCCAGCAGTTACCAGGACTCCTACGAGCAGTACTTC.

As to this clonotype: A much larger clonotype is one base distant, so this may be a read error. The genes are TRBV13 and TRBJ2-7; 11 bases are shared with TRBD2. Per the germline V gene, CDR1 is PRHDT and CDR2 is FYEKMQ (reference sequence). V trimming: 8 bases; J trimming: 4 bases; junction bases outside the gene matches: 7. The CDR3 covers 14 residues. CDR3 protein: CASGWGLAEYEQYF. CDR3 DNA: TGTGCCAGCGGCTGGGGACTAGCGGAGTACGAGCAGTACTTC.

V gene TRBV7-2 combines with J gene TRBJ1-2; a possible D gene is TRBD1 (5 bases). Germline V gene lookup returns CDR1 SGHTA and CDR2 FQGNSA. Trimming took 5 bases from V and 1 from J, leaving 17 bases between them. There are 16 residues in the CDR3. The CDR3 coding sequence is TGTGCCAGCAGCCTCCCAGGGAGACCCAATAACTATGGCTACACCTTC. Amino acids: CASSLPGRPNNYGYTF.

The chain uses TRBV9 and TRBJ2-1; 11 bases are a match to TRBD2. This CDR3 is 17 amino acids long. J gave up 0 bases and V 0 bases, and 2 bases lay outside the gene matches. Germline CDR1 and CDR2: SGDLS and YYNGEE. The CDR3 here is CASSVELAGDSYNEQFF. The CDR3 DNA follows: TGTGCCAGCAGCGTAGAACTAGCGGGGGACTCCTACAATGAGCAGTTCTTC.

This clonotype was picked up a small number of times. V usage is TRBV6-6 and J usage is TRBJ2-3; no clear D gene. Trimming took off 6 bases at V and 5 bases at J, with 9 bases between the two ends. The germline V gene has CDR1 MNHNY and CDR2 SVGAGI (reference sequence). The CDR3 covers 12 residues. The DNA of the CDR3 is TGTGCCAGCAGCCGACTCAGAGATACGCAGTATTTT. As protein: CASSRLRDTQYF.

The V call is TRBV7-8, the J call TRBJ2-5; D remains unclear. The J call is doubtful: the DNA matches TRBJ2-7 better. Germline CDR1 SGHVS, CDR2 FQNEAQ. CDR3 length: 15 amino acids. CDR3 sequence reads: CASSSSMGNFYEQYF. CDR3 bases: TGTGCCAGCAGCTCCTCGATGGGCAATTTCTACGAGCAGTACTTC.

This clonotype was seen a few times. The rearrangement links TRBV27 to TRBJ2-1; D gene unclear. The CDR3 runs 13 residues. Trimming shortened V by 8 bases and J by 4 bases, and 12 bases separated the two germline ends. Germline assignment: CDR1 MNHEY and CDR2 SMNVEV (reference sequence). Here the CDR3 DNA reads TGTGCCAGCCTCTCCCCTGTATACAATGAGCAGTTCTTC. It is translated as CASLSPVYNEQFF.

The chain has TRBV4-3 and TRBJ1-4; D remains unclear. V was cut by 0 bases and J by 13 bases, with 9 bases left in between. The CDR3 has 12 residues. Germline loops: CDR1 LGHNA, CDR2 YSLEER. CDR3 sequence reads: CASSQDRTRLFF. CDR3 in DNA: TGCGCCAGCAGCCAAGATCGAACTAGACTGTTTTTT.

About this clonotype: The junction departs from the called germline gene at one end, perhaps through a read error. The chain links TRBV28 to TRBJ2-5, with D tentatively TRBD2 (6 bases). This CDR3 is 14 amino acids long. Germline V CDR1 and CDR2: MDHEN, SYDVKM. In nucleotides, the CDR3 is TGTGCCAGCAGTGGAGGGTCACAGCAAGAGACCCGGTACTTC. Protein product: CASSGGSQQETRYF.

V gene TRBV6-2 or TRBV6-3 combines with J gene TRBJ2-1; D is possibly TRBD1 or TRBD2 (5 bases each). The V end was cut by 5 bases, the J end by 15 bases, with 14 bases between. This CDR3 has 11 amino acids. The germline V gene has CDR1 MNHEY and CDR2 SVGEGT. In nucleotides, the CDR3 is TGTGCCAGCAGTCAGGGACGAGCGGTGTTCTTC. It is translated as CASSQGRAVFF.

The CDR3 reads CASSSIAGLGTDTQYF. CDR3 DNA: TGTGCCAGCAGTTCCATAGCGGGCCTGGGGACAGATACGCAGTATTTT. The gene calls are TRBV27 and TRBJ2-3; 7 nucleotides align to TRBD2. V was clipped by 4 bases and J by 3 bases; unmatched bases: 10. Per germline, CDR1 MNHEY and CDR2 SMNVEV (reference sequence). CDR3 length: 16 amino acids.

V usage is TRBV6-1 and J usage is TRBJ2-3; the match to TRBD2 covers 8 bases. The junction had 3 bases not matched to a gene; V was cut back by 0 bases and J by 1 base. The CDR3 length is 16 residues. Germline CDR1 is MNHNS and CDR2 is SASEGT. The CDR3 reads CASSEARGGRTDTQYF. The CDR3 DNA reads as TGTGCCAGCAGTGAAGCCCGGGGGGGCCGCACAGATACGCAGTATTTT.

The chain uses TRBV20-1 and TRBJ2-3, with 7 bases lining up with TRBD2. CDR3 length: 13 residues. CDR1 and CDR2 from the germline V gene are DFQATT and SNEGSKA (reference sequence). V trimming: 5 bases; J trimming: 1 base; junction bases outside the gene matches: 3. The CDR3 loop reads CSAWGGGTDTQYF. CDR3 in DNA: TGCAGTGCTTGGGGGGGTGGCACAGATACGCAGTATTTT.

This sequence joins TRBV6-2 or TRBV6-3 and TRBJ1-1, with TRBD1 as a possible D gene (6 bases). Germline CDR1 reads MNHEY; CDR2 reads SVGEGT. With 6 bases removed from V and 3 bases from J, the gap between germline ends came to 17 bases. The CDR3 runs to 15 residues. The CDR3 region is CASSNENRVHTEAFF. The CDR3, as DNA: TGTGCCAGCAGCAACGAGAACAGGGTTCACACTGAAGCTTTCTTT.

This clonotype showed up just a few times. The V and J genes are TRBV28 and TRBJ2-7; D call uncertain. CDR3 length equals 12 residues. Trimming removed 3 bases at V and 6 bases at J, with 9 bases between. Germline V CDR1 and CDR2: MDHEN, SYDVKM. The CDR3: CASSFAQTEQYF. The CDR3 bases are TGTGCCAGCAGTTTCGCACAGACCGAGCAGTACTTC.

This clonotype was recorded a few times. The genes are TRBV15 and TRBJ2-1; D uncertain. Germline assignment: CDR1 LNHNV and CDR2 YYDKDF (reference sequence). The V and J ends lost 0 bases and 6 bases respectively, with 9 bases between them. CDR3 length: 14 amino acids. As DNA, the CDR3 is TGTGCCACCAGCAGAGATATCGCCGGCAATGAGCAGTTCTTC. Its protein product is CATSRDIAGNEQFF.

V is TRBV9 and J is TRBJ2-1; TRBD2 matches 13 bases. CDR1 and CDR2 (germline): SGDLS, YYNGEE. The ends lost 0 bases at V and 2 bases at J; junction bases unmatched: 8. The CDR3 has 19 amino acids. CDR3 sequence (DNA): TGTGCCAGCAGCGTAGGGACTAGCGGGGGCCCAGGGACCTACAATGAGCAGTTCTTC. As protein: CASSVGTSGGPGTYNEQFF.

The V call is TRBV6-6, the J call TRBJ2-1; tentatively, D is TRBD1 or TRBD2 (6 bases each). The J call could be wrong; TRBJ2-7 is a better fit for the DNA end. CDR3 size: 15 residues. Germline CDR1 and CDR2: MNHNY and SVGAGI (reference sequence). The CDR3 is CASSYGGQTYNEQYF. In nucleotides, the CDR3 is TGTGCCAGCAGTTACGGGGGGCAGACCTACAATGAGCAGTACTTC.

This clonotype came up a few times. The chain joins TRBV28 to TRBJ2-4; the D is unclear. Germline V CDR1 and CDR2: MDHEN, SYDVKM. V lost 3 bases and J lost 1, with 22 bases in between. This CDR3 region has 19 residues. The CDR3 nucleotides read TGTGCCAGCAGTTTTATCACTGCTCCCCTTGAGTTGGCCAAAAACATTCAGTACTTC. Amino acids: CASSFITAPLELAKNIQYF.

This clonotype was recorded a few times. The chain carries TRBV9 and TRBJ2-4; D may be TRBD1 or TRBD2 (5 bases each). The germline V gene has CDR1 SGDLS and CDR2 YYNGEE. This CDR3 comprises 14 residues. V shed 1 base and J shed 6 bases, with 11 bases lying between them. In nucleotides, the CDR3 is TGTGCCAGCAGCGTAACCCCTGGGGGAAACATTCAGTACTTC. Translated, it gives CASSVTPGGNIQYF.

The chain uses TRBV5-6 and TRBJ2-3, with D possibly matching TRBD1 (5 bases). The CDR3 totals 17 residues. V was shortened by 1 base and J by 2 bases, with 17 bases between the two germline ends. CDR1 is SGHDT, CDR2 YYEEEE, per germline. This CDR3 is CASSLLGRVGPTDTQYF. CDR3 DNA sequence: TGTGCCAGCAGCTTGTTGGGGCGAGTGGGGCCCACAGATACGCAGTATTTT. Variable domain in full (rest from reference TRBV5-6 and TRBJ2-3): DAGVTQSPTHLIKTRGQQVTLRCSPKSGHDTVSWYQQALGQGPQFIFQYYEEEERQRGNFPDRFSGHQFPNYSSELNVNALLLGDSALYLCASSLLGRVGPTDTQYFGPGTRLTVL.

The chain combines TRBV20-1 with TRBJ1-1; D remains unclear. Germline values: CDR1 DFQATT, CDR2 SNEGSKA (reference sequence). This CDR3 contains 15 residues. The V end was cut by 1 base, the J end by 1 base, with 13 bases between. The CDR3, as DNA: TGCAGTGCTAGAGGTCCGGACCGTGGGAACACTGAAGCTTTCTTT. Amino acids: CSARGPDRGNTEAFF.

V is TRBV7-8 and J is TRBJ1-2, with a tentative D call TRBD1 (5 bases). CDR1 SGHVS and CDR2 FQNEAQ come from the germline V gene. Trimming pared 2 bases from V and 5 bases from J, leaving 12 bases between. The CDR3 is made up of 14 amino acids. Written as DNA, the CDR3 is TGTGCCAGCAGCTTATCGGAGACAGCTTATGGCTACACCTTC. Translation: CASSLSETAYGYTF.

The CDR3 protein is CASSRPYSYGYTF. The CDR3 DNA follows: TGTGCCAGCAGTCGGCCCTACTCCTATGGCTACACCTTC. This sequence joins TRBV28 and TRBJ1-2; no firm D call. The germline V gene has CDR1 MDHEN and CDR2 SYDVKM. The V end was cut by 5 bases, the J end by 4 bases, with 11 bases between. The CDR3 totals 13 residues.

The V gene is TRBV4-2, the J gene TRBJ2-5; TRBD1 matches at 9 bases. V was pared by 0 bases and J by 4 bases, with 6 bases of the junction left unmatched. Germline lookup yields CDR1 LGHNA and CDR2 YNFKEQ. The CDR3 is 16 residues long. In DNA form, the CDR3 reads TGTGCCAGCAGCCAAGAGCCGGGACAGGGTTTAGAGACCCAGTACTTC. It codes for CASSQEPGQGLETQYF.

The V and J genes are TRBV6-2 or TRBV6-3 and TRBJ1-5; 11 bases match TRBD1. This CDR3 comprises 18 residues. The germline V gene has CDR1 MNHEY and CDR2 SVGEGT. J gave up 0 bases and V 5 bases, and 9 bases lay outside the gene matches. The CDR3 here is CASSNAGTGGPSNQPQHF. The CDR3 region has the DNA TGTGCCAGCAGTAACGCCGGGACAGGGGGGCCTAGCAATCAGCCCCAGCATTTT.

The chain couples TRBV4-3 to TRBJ2-1; 7 bases are shared with TRBD2. Germline V gene sequence: CDR1 LGHNA, CDR2 YSLEER. The CDR3 extends over 17 amino acids. Trimming removed 0 bases from V and 6 bases from J; junction bases left unmatched: 11. CDR3 amino acids: CASSQDPRAAGTNEQFF. CDR3 nucleotide sequence: TGCGCCAGCAGCCAAGACCCCCGGGCAGCGGGGACCAATGAGCAGTTCTTC.